The sequence of this TCR beta chain was determined in a study of cytomegalovirus exposure and HLA in healthy donors. Primers for the PCR totalled 60 Vbeta and 13 Jbeta. The data were produced by immunoSEQ multiplex PCR, yet TCRdb's version contains in-frame clones alone and is incomplete. Here the sample spans 190,000 or so clones, 82% being singletons. In its sample, this clone was seen once. This TCR was sampled from a boy younger than 10 in good health and CMV-seronegative. Source material: PBMCs.

The CDR3 coding sequence is TGTGCCAGCAGTTACCCGGGAGCGGGGGCCCAGTACTTC. It translates to CASSYPGAGAQYF. This chain connects TRBV6-5 to TRBJ2-5, with 8 nucleotides matching TRBD2. In germline, CDR1 is MNHEY, CDR2 SVGAGI. The length of the CDR3 is 13 residues. The V gene end was trimmed by 2 bases and the J gene end by 9 bases; junction bases not matched to a gene: 5.